The rows below give T cell receptor beta chains drawn from one sample of a study of blood T cell repertoires in COVID-19. Method: immunoSEQ multiplex PCR; TCRdb's copy keeps in-frame clones and lacks some. The sample has under 300,000 clones, 84% seen once. The sample taken for sequencing was peripheral blood. Receptor source: a human donor with COVID-19, enrolled during active disease. The donor label of this sample is uncertain. CDR3s leave out the opening cysteine and the closing phenylalanine or tryptophan.

v_call cdr3_aa
TRBV28 ASREETGNAEAF
TRBV27 ASSLATSGDTQY
TRBV4-3 ASSQGLAGGYDTGELF
TRBV11-2 ASSLVADLVTGELF
TRBV28 ASSLDSSLSYEQY
TRBV2 ASSGDIVVNYGYT
TRBV5-8 ASSPLQGLEAF
TRBV4-1 ASSQDSYSADTQY
TRBV11-2 ASSWDHTGTQY
TRBV3-1/TRBV3-2 ASSFPFAGGTGANVLT
TRBV5-6 ASSLKTGPNEKLF
TRBV5-4 ASSSGTGVSGNTIY
TRBV29-1 SVSDRAADTQY
TRBV18 ASSPNGVGANEKLF
TRBV5-4 ASSPTHTSTEAF
TRBV6-5 ASRPLLANYGYT
TRBV5-1 ASSLNGEYQPQH
TRBV28 ASSPSRGRVYSNQPQH
TRBV5-1 ASSPGTGGYQETQY
TRBV19 ASSIDNRGIDIQY
TRBV30 AWSVGLFDEQF
TRBV7-2 ASSSLPGQEGSPLH
TRBV9 ASSVEGAAYGYT
TRBV5-6 ASSHDRAREQY
TRBV7-8 ASSPGTGDPYNEQF
TRBV7-2 ASSERTSGRGEQY
TRBV28 ASKLVERHAEQY
TRBV11-3 ASSSTSPDTQY
TRBV18 ASSPRAGEIMEQY
TRBV7-2 ATRQGAGNTIY
TRBV19 ASSQLGTGDLSF
TRBV5-4 ASSPGGGGRASYEQY
TRBV24-1 ATSDFEGATTNYGYT
TRBV5-1 ASSLERTGVGETQY
TRBV7-8 ASSPDRGYEQY
TRBV28 ASRPRRDRGKGQPQH
TRBV7-2 ASSLAPGTGGGQY
TRBV28 ASSLRGTGGTETQY
TRBV6-2/TRBV6-3 ASSYRAGEGDYNTEAF
TRBV7-3 ASSLNKNTGELF
TRBV11-2 ASSLDGQTTDTQY
TRBV5-1 ASSTQGQPMNTEAF